Following are 21 T cell receptor beta chains from one sample sequenced in a study of post-analysis software for immune sequencing data. Notes on the study in general: Relative to controls, patients had 4 or 5 TRBV segments at higher frequency, with TRBV5-6, TRBV5-1 and TRBV20-1 among these.

No antigens are known for them. cDNA libraries for TCR beta contained unique molecular identifiers. TCRdb independently ran MiXCR on the PCR reads; one entry per CDR3 protein. The table shows about 820,000 distinct CDR3 sequences, with 53% occurring only once. Sequenced: blood. The receptors shown here come from a girl aged 5-17 years with multiple sclerosis.

This chain links TRBV18 with TRBJ2-2; the D is unclear. The CDR3 extends over 11 amino acids. Trimming removed 5 bases from V and 3 bases from J, with 1 base in between. The germline V gene encodes CDR1 KGHSH and CDR2 LQKENI. CDR3 nucleotides: TGTGCCAGCTCAGACACCGGGGAGCTGTTTTTT. As protein: CASSDTGELFF.

The rearrangement joins TRBV24-1 to TRBJ1-5; D may be TRBD1 (5 bases). This CDR3 spans 13 amino acids. The V end lost 4 bases, the J end lost 3 bases, and 6 bases lay between the germline ends. Germline CDR1 is KGHDR and CDR2 is SFDVKD. Written as DNA, the CDR3 is TGTGCCACCAGTGACAGGGCCAATCAGCCCCAGCATTTT. Translation: CATSDRANQPQHF.

V usage is TRBV20-1 and J usage is TRBJ1-3; possible D gene TRBD1, 5 bases. The CDR3 covers 18 residues. The V gene's germline CDR1 is DFQATT and CDR2 SNEGSKA (reference sequence). The V gene lost 0 bases and the J gene lost 0 bases, with 18 bases spanning the gap. The CDR3 protein is CSARDGAGQAYSGNTIYF. As DNA, the CDR3 is TGCAGTGCTAGAGATGGGGCCGGGCAGGCCTACTCTGGAAACACCATATATTTT.

The chain recombines TRBV20-1 with TRBJ2-5, with D possibly matching TRBD2 (6 bases). Trimming cost V 6 bases and J 11 bases, with 19 bases left between them. CDR1 and CDR2 (germline): DFQATT, SNEGSKA (reference sequence). The CDR3 is made up of 12 amino acids. The CDR3 loop is CSAKEGWNEQYF. The CDR3 DNA sequence: TGCAGTGCGAAGGAGGGTTGGAATGAGCAGTACTTC.

V usage is TRBV7-6 and J usage is TRBJ2-7, with TRBD2 matching over 8 bases. Trimming cost V 2 bases and J 5 bases; bases outside gene matches: 8. The CDR3 sequence is 15 residues long. Germline CDR1 reads SGHVS; CDR2 reads FNYEAQ. The CDR3, as DNA: TGTGCCAGCAGCTTACGGAGCGGGAGAATCAACGAGCAGTACTTC. As protein: CASSLRSGRINEQYF.

The chain couples TRBV20-1 to TRBJ1-2, with 7 bases fitting TRBD1. The germline V gene has CDR1 DFQATT and CDR2 SNEGSKA (reference sequence). Trimming cost V 0 bases and J 3 bases; bases outside gene matches: 7. The CDR3 is made up of 15 amino acids. In DNA form, the CDR3 reads TGCAGTGCTAGAGACTTCCTAGACAGGGACTATGGCTACACCTTC. Its translation is CSARDFLDRDYGYTF.

This clonotype was seen a single time. This sequence joins TRBV14 and TRBJ2-7; 7 nucleotides line up with TRBD2. Germline lookup yields CDR1 SGHDN and CDR2 FVKESK. The CDR3 has 14 residues. V lost 5 bases, J lost 5 bases, and 9 bases stayed unmatched. CDR3 protein: CASSEGGSIHEQYF. CDR3 DNA sequence: TGTGCCAGCAGCGAAGGCGGGAGTATACACGAGCAGTACTTC.

This clonotype was seen a handful of times. This rearrangement joins TRBV6-6 to TRBJ2-1; D is ambiguous. The CDR3 covers 14 residues. With 6 bases removed from V and 7 bases from J, the gap between germline ends came to 16 bases. Germline CDR1 and CDR2: MNHNY and SVGAGI (reference sequence). This chain's CDR3 is CASRGDFSENEQFF. In DNA form, the CDR3 reads TGTGCCAGCAGAGGAGACTTCTCCGAAAATGAGCAGTTCTTC.

The rearrangement uses TRBV7-8 and TRBJ2-7; D is possibly TRBD2 (6 bases). The DNA end is a closer match to TRBJ2-5, so the J assignment may be wrong. This CDR3 has 15 amino acids. The germline CDR1 and CDR2 sequences are SGHVS and FQNEAQ. CDR3 in amino acids: CASSYTGAAGETQYF. The CDR3 DNA is TGTGCCAGCAGCTATACGGGAGCGGCGGGGGAGACCCAGTACTTC.

This clonotype was observed a few times. The rearrangement joins TRBV10-3 to TRBJ2-5; the match to TRBD1 covers 9 bases. The V and J ends lost 5 bases and 5 bases, in that order; junction bases with no gene match: 9. The CDR3 length is 15 residues. Germline V CDR1 and CDR2: ENHRY, SYGVKD. The CDR3 reads CAISSGQGIRETQYF. CDR3 DNA: TGTGCCATCAGTTCTGGACAGGGGATTAGGGAGACCCAGTACTTC.

This chain joins TRBV29-1 and TRBJ2-7, with TRBD2 matching over 8 bases. V was clipped by 5 bases and J by 7 bases; unmatched bases: 10. Per the germline V gene, CDR1 is SQVTM and CDR2 is ANQGSEA. This CDR3 contains 13 residues. CDR3 nucleotide sequence: TGCAGCGTTCAAACGGGGGGGCAGGTGGAGCAGTACTTC. This gives the protein CSVQTGGQVEQYF.

This clonotype was recorded a few times. V gene TRBV6-1 combines with J gene TRBJ1-5; D is unclear. The CDR3 runs 12 residues. In germline, CDR1 is MNHNS, CDR2 SASEGT. V was clipped by 8 bases and J by 3 bases, with 8 bases between them. For the CDR3, the DNA is TGTGCCAGCCGGGGTACCAATCAGCCCCAGCATTTT. It translates to CASRGTNQPQHF.

This sequence joins TRBV5-1 and TRBJ2-3; 12 positions match TRBD2. From germline, CDR1 is SGHRS and CDR2 YFSETQ. Trimming cost V 0 bases and J 7 bases; bases outside gene matches: 6. This CDR3 has 16 amino acids. The CDR3 nucleotides are TGCGCCAGCAGCTTGGCCGAGACTAGCGGGAGTTATACGCAGTATTTT. This sequence encodes CASSLAETSGSYTQYF.

V gene TRBV7-9 combines with J gene TRBJ1-1; 7 bases line up with TRBD1. The CDR3 totals 13 residues. CDR1 and CDR2 (germline): SEHNR, FQNEAQ (reference sequence). With 5 bases clipped from V and 4 bases from J, the junction kept 4 bases outside the gene matches. CDR3 residues: CASSPTGSTEAFF. CDR3 nucleotide sequence: TGTGCCAGCAGCCCGACAGGGTCCACTGAAGCTTTCTTT.

This clonotype was seen a handful of times. This chain joins TRBV6-5 and TRBJ2-5; tentatively, D is TRBD2 (6 bases). This CDR3 region has 16 residues. Germline CDR1 and CDR2: MNHEY and SVGAGI. Trimming removed 2 bases from V and 5 bases from J, with 18 bases in between. As DNA, the CDR3 is TGTGCCAGCAGTTACGGGGGAGGTCCGGTCTGGGAGACCCAGTACTTC. Protein product: CASSYGGGPVWETQYF.

The chain links TRBV7-9 to TRBJ2-5; 10 positions match TRBD2. Germline trimming cut 4 bases from V and 11 bases from J; bases unmatched to any gene: 16. This CDR3 spans 16 amino acids. The germline V gene has CDR1 SEHNR and CDR2 FQNEAQ (reference sequence). The CDR3 sequence is CASSSKMASGSGEQYF. CDR3 DNA: TGTGCCAGCAGCTCAAAGATGGCTAGCGGGAGTGGGGAGCAGTACTTC.

The gene calls are TRBV5-1 and TRBJ2-7; D is undetermined. This CDR3 region has 14 residues. Trimming removed 6 bases at V and 1 base at J, with 14 bases between. Germline V gene data show CDR1 as SGHRS and CDR2 as YFSETQ. CDR3 amino acids: CASTPRGGSYEQYF. CDR3 sequence (DNA): TGCGCCAGCACCCCCCGTGGCGGATCCTACGAGCAGTACTTC.

The rearrangement joins TRBV2 to TRBJ1-5; TRBD1 aligns across 11 bases. Germline assignment: CDR1 SNHLY and CDR2 FYNNEI. CDR3 size: 15 residues. V trimming: 8 bases; J trimming: 6 bases; junction bases outside the gene matches: 9. In DNA form, the CDR3 reads TGTGCCAGCTCTAGGGACAGGGGGGCGTCTCAGCCCCAGCATTTT. Its protein is CASSRDRGASQPQHF.

This clonotype came up a few times. This rearrangement joins TRBV7-9 to TRBJ2-3; TRBD1 matches at 7 bases. Per germline, CDR1 SEHNR and CDR2 FQNEAQ (reference sequence). The CDR3 is 16 amino acids. The junction had 11 bases not matched to a gene; V was cut back by 4 bases and J by 4 bases. Here the CDR3 reads CASSSFSHRGADTQYF. The CDR3 coding sequence is TGTGCCAGCAGCTCTTTTTCCCACAGGGGAGCAGATACGCAGTATTTT. Drawing the rest from reference TRBV7-9 and TRBJ2-3, the complete variable domain is DTGVSQNPRHKITKRGQNVTFRCDPISEHNRLYWYRQTLGQGPEFLTYFQNEAQLEKSRLLSDRFSAERPKGSFSTLEIQRTEQGDSAMYLCASSSFSHRGADTQYFGPGTRLTVL.

This rearrangement joins TRBV18 to TRBJ2-1; 10 positions match TRBD1. Germline V CDR1 and CDR2: KGHSH, LQKENI. The CDR3 is made up of 14 amino acids. The ends lost 3 bases at V and 7 bases at J; junction bases unmatched: 3. CDR3 loop: CASSPGTGANEQFF. CDR3 nucleotide sequence: TGTGCCAGCTCACCGGGGACAGGGGCGAATGAGCAGTTCTTC. Together with reference TRBV18 and TRBJ2-1, the CDR3 gives the full variable domain: NAGVMQNPRHLVRRRGQEARLRCSPMKGHSHVYWYRQLPEEGLKFMVYLQKENIIDESGMPKERFSAEFPKEGPSILRIQQVVRGDSAAYFCASSPGTGANEQFFGPGTRLTVL.

V usage is TRBV6-6 and J usage is TRBJ1-2, with D possibly being TRBD1 (5 bases). The V end lost 2 bases, the J end lost 8 bases, and 18 bases lay between the germline ends. The CDR3 sequence is 15 residues long. Germline V CDR1 and CDR2: MNHNY, SVGAGI (reference sequence). CDR3 amino acids: CASSYQAGVKWGYTF. The CDR3 DNA is TGTGCCAGCAGTTACCAGGCGGGGGTGAAGTGGGGCTACACCTTC.